The rows below give T cell receptor beta chains drawn from one sample of a study of blood T cell repertoires in COVID-19. Profiled with immunoSEQ multiplex PCR; TCRdb holds only in-frame clones, not every one. The sample holds about 480,000 clones, around 89% seen once. Sequencing used PBMCs or T cells enriched from blood (not recorded which). These receptors all stem from a woman between 40 and 50 years old who had recovered from COVID-19. Both conserved end residues are part of each CDR3. D genes are given only for firm matches. Size is stated for part of the rows, as once, few or many counts, or as a class when the clone is expanded.

TRBV19	NA	TRBJ2-1	NA	TGTGCCAGTGGATATAGCGAGCTCTACAATGAGCAGTTCTTC	CASGYSELYNEQFF
TRBV2	TRBD1	TRBJ2-7	NA	TGTGCCAGCAGTGATGAAGTTAGACAGGGACGATACGAGCAGTACTTC	CASSDEVRQGRYEQYF
TRBV4-3	TRBD1	TRBJ1-6	NA	TGCGCCAGCAGCCAAGATAGGACAGGGGGTAATTCACCCCTCCACTTT	CASSQDRTGGNSPLHF
TRBV12-5	NA	TRBJ2-4	NA	TGTGCTAGTGGTCCAGGGCAGCCGCTAAACATTCAGTACTTC	CASGPGQPLNIQYF
TRBV6-5	NA	TRBJ2-3	NA	TGTGCCAGCAGTTACTCCCCGCGGGCAGATACGCAGTATTTT	CASSYSPRADTQYF
TRBV18	NA	TRBJ1-2	NA	TGTGCCAGCTCGGCCCAGGGATCTGCTAACTATGGCTACACCTTC	CASSAQGSANYGYTF
TRBV21-1	NA	TRBJ2-7	once	TGTGCCAGCAGCATGTGGGTGGGAGGGATCCCCTACGAGCAGTACTTC	CASSMWVGGIPYEQYF
TRBV2	NA	TRBJ1-1	NA	TGTGCCAGCAGCGCGGAGGGCGGGTACACTGAAGCTTTCTTT	CASSAEGGYTEAFF
TRBV5-4	NA	TRBJ1-1	NA	TGTGCCAGCAGCTTGGATCGTACTGAAGCTTTCTTT	CASSLDRTEAFF
TRBV6-5	NA	TRBJ1-5	NA	TGTGCCACCCGCGCATTTAATAGCAATCAGCCCCAGCATTTT	CATRAFNSNQPQHF
TRBV5-1	NA	TRBJ1-2	NA	TGCGCCAGCAGCCGGTCCGACATCAACTATGGCTACACCTTC	CASSRSDINYGYTF
TRBV19	NA	TRBJ2-6	NA	TGTGCCAGTGGGGTGACAGGTACCTCTGGGGCCAACGTCCTGACTTTC	CASGVTGTSGANVLTF
TRBV19	NA	TRBJ2-3	NA	TGTGCCAGTAACGGGCCTAGCGAGACTCTCACAGATACGCAGTATTTT	CASNGPSETLTDTQYF
TRBV18	NA	TRBJ1-1	NA	TGTGCCAGCTCACCAAAGGACCAGGGTCCGAACACTGAAGCTTTCTTT	CASSPKDQGPNTEAFF
TRBV10-3	TRBD2	TRBJ2-7	NA	TGTGCCATCAGTCTCGGGGGGGGGACTATCGCCTACGAGCAGTACTTC	CAISLGGGTIAYEQYF
TRBV4-3	TRBD1	TRBJ1-2	NA	TGCGCCAGCAGCCAAGGGACAGGGAAGGACTATGGCTACACCTTC	CASSQGTGKDYGYTF
TRBV19	NA	TRBJ2-1	once	TGTGCCAGTAGTACCGCGGACGACAGCTACAATGAGCAGTTCTTC	CASSTADDSYNEQFF
TRBV6-5	NA	TRBJ1-1	NA	TGTGCCAGCAGGCCTACAGGACGCGGGAACACTGAAGCTTTCTTT	CASRPTGRGNTEAFF
TRBV19	NA	TRBJ2-3	once	TGTGCCAGTCGCATGTTTTCCGGCGGGAAGGCAGATACGCAGTATTTT	CASRMFSGGKADTQYF
TRBV6-5	NA	TRBJ2-2	few	TGTGCCAGCAGTTACGGCTCCTCGAACACCGGGGAGCTGTTTTTT	CASSYGSSNTGELFF
TRBV24-1	NA	TRBJ2-1	few	TGTGCCACCAGTGAACCTGCTTACGGGACTGGTGGGACTTACAATGAGCAGTTCTTC	CATSEPAYGTGGTYNEQFF
TRBV3-1/TRBV3-2	TRBD1	TRBJ2-1	NA	TGTGCCAGCAGCCTCGGACAGGGGAGCTCCTACAATGAGCAGTTCTTC	CASSLGQGSSYNEQFF
TRBV5-1	NA	TRBJ1-1	NA	TGCGCCAGCAGCTTGGTGACGGGCCGAGTGGGGGCCTTGAACACTGAAGCTTTCTTT	CASSLVTGRVGALNTEAFF
TRBV19	TRBD1	TRBJ2-5	once	TGTGCCAGTACCCCGACAGGGGAGGAGACCCAGTACTTC	CASTPTGEETQYF
TRBV6-5	TRBD1	TRBJ2-2	NA	TGTGCCAGCAGCACGACAGGGTCCGGGGAGCTGTTTTTT	CASSTTGSGELFF
TRBV13	TRBD2	TRBJ2-7	NA	TGTGCCAGCAGCTTTACGGGACTAGCGCTTAACGAGCAGTACTTC	CASSFTGLALNEQYF
TRBV19	TRBD1	TRBJ1-1	few	TGTGCCAGTAGCGGACAGGGGGTGAACCTCAACACTGAAGCTTTCTTT	CASSGQGVNLNTEAFF
TRBV29-1	NA	TRBJ2-4	once	TGCAGCCCTGGCCAGAAAAAGATAGCCAAAAACATTCAGTACTTC	CSPGQKKIAKNIQYF